Below, 11 T cell receptor beta chains from the same sample are listed, as sequenced in a study of vaccination effects on CD4 cells after COVID-19. Repertoires were generated with immunoSEQ multiplex PCR, while TCRdb's copy carries only in-frame clones and drops some. The data contain around 46,000 clones, around 74% of them seen just once; the ten biggest clones take up over 12%. These receptors are not linked to any known antigen. Viral peptide pools were used in the ViraFEST assay to expand antigen-specific CD4+ T cells, and sequencing came afterward. Cells that had been cultured for 10 days were the source of isolated CD4+ T cells. Each participant was given two doses of one vaccine (BNT162b2 or mRNA-1273). Sequenced here: CD4+ T cells from PBMCs cultured with HCoV-OC43 spike peptides, sampled after COVID-19 vaccination. Subset here: HCoV-OC43 spike overlapping peptide pool stimulation. The receptor source for this set is a human donor who received a COVID-19 vaccine.

This rearrangement joins TRBV2 to TRBJ2-1; D may be TRBD2 (6 bases). Germline CDR1 reads SNHLY; CDR2 reads FYNNEI. Deletions cut 2 bases from V and 10 bases from J, with 21 bases between. This CDR3 has 16 amino acids. CDR3 DNA sequence: TGTGCCAGCAGTGAATTGGAGGTGAGTAGCGGAAAGGAGCAGTTCTTC. Translating it yields CASSELEVSSGKEQFF.

This chain connects TRBV27 to TRBJ2-1, with D perhaps assigned TRBD1 or TRBD2 (5 bases each). V dropped 5 bases and J dropped 0 bases, with 20 bases sitting between them. From germline, CDR1 is MNHEY and CDR2 SMNVEV (reference sequence). The CDR3 consists of 18 residues. In DNA form, the CDR3 reads TGTGCCAGCAGTAGAGGGATAGGGGTTTCTAGCTCCTACAATGAGCAGTTCTTC. Translation: CASSRGIGVSSSYNEQFF.

CDR3 sequence reads: CASSQESGDRASTNEKLFF. The CDR3 DNA reads TGCGCCAGCAGCCAAGAATCCGGGGACAGGGCGTCAACTAATGAAAAACTGTTTTTT. The V call is TRBV4-1, the J call TRBJ1-4, with 9 bases aligning to TRBD1. CDR3 length: 19 amino acids. The trim removed 0 bases at V and 0 bases at J, leaving 8 bases unmatched. CDR1 and CDR2 from the germline V gene are MGHRA and YSYEKL.

This chain uses TRBV7-6 with TRBJ1-1; D gene ambiguous. This CDR3 comprises 13 residues. Trimming took 2 bases from V and 0 from J, leaving 4 bases between them. The germline gives CDR1 SGHVS, CDR2 FNYEAQ. The CDR3 reads CASSLQVNTEAFF. The CDR3 DNA reads as TGTGCCAGCAGCTTACAGGTGAACACTGAAGCTTTCTTT.

This clone occurred a few times. This rearrangement joins TRBV5-1 to TRBJ1-4, with D perhaps TRBD1 (5 bases). Germline-derived CDR1 and CDR2 are SGHRS and YFSETQ. V was trimmed by 0 bases and J by 3 bases, leaving 6 bases between them. CDR3 length equals 14 residues. CDR3 sequence reads: CASSLGQSNEKLFF. CDR3 sequence (DNA): TGCGCCAGCAGCTTGGGACAGTCTAATGAAAAACTGTTTTTT. The full variable domain, in which reference TRBV5-1 and TRBJ1-4 provide the parts outside the CDR3, is KAGVTQTPRYLIKTRGQQVTLSCSPISGHRSVSWYQQTPGQGLQFLFEYFSETQRNKGNFPGRFSGRQFSNSRSEMNVSTLELGDSALYLCASSLGQSNEKLFFGSGTQLSVL.

J is TRBJ1-1 and V is TRBV5-4; 8 bases fit TRBD1. CDR1 SGHNT and CDR2 YYREEE come from the germline V gene (reference sequence). With V trimmed by 0 bases and J by 4 bases, 8 bases remained unmatched. The CDR3 totals 16 residues. The CDR3 coding sequence is TGTGCCAGCAGCTTGGGACAGGGGTACAGTAGCACTGAAGCTTTCTTT. The encoded protein is CASSLGQGYSSTEAFF.

The V and J genes are TRBV6-5 and TRBJ2-3; 11 positions agree with TRBD1. CDR1 is MNHEY and CDR2 is SVGAGI in the germline V gene. Unmatched junction bases numbered 4, after V lost 5 bases and J lost 3 bases. CDR3 length equals 15 residues. Here the CDR3 DNA reads TGTGCCAGCAGTCCCGGGACAGGGGGGACAGATACGCAGTATTTT. Translating gives CASSPGTGGTDTQYF.

The chain recombines TRBV19 with TRBJ2-1, with TRBD2 matching 11 bases. Germline-derived CDR1 and CDR2 are LNHDA and SQIVND (reference sequence). CDR3 length: 18 residues. V trimming: 4 bases; J trimming: 8 bases; junction bases outside the gene matches: 16. The CDR3 DNA sequence: TGTGCCAGTAGTAGGACTAGCGGGTTGGGTGCTCGAGTGGATGAGCAGTTCTTC. Translating it yields CASSRTSGLGARVDEQFF. The entire variable domain, with the rest obtained from reference TRBV19 and TRBJ2-1, is as follows: DGGITQSPKYLFRKEGQNVTLSCEQNLNHDAMYWYRQDPGQGLRLIYYSQIVNDFQKGDIAEGYSVSREKKESFPLTVTSAQKNPTAFYLCASSRTSGLGARVDEQFFGPGTRLTVL.

This clone was seen only once. The chain joins TRBV10-3 to TRBJ1-1; D gene unclear. Germline CDR1 and CDR2: ENHRY and SYGVKD. CDR3 length: 13 amino acids. The V end lost 2 bases, the J end lost 10 bases, and 14 bases lay between the germline ends. CDR3 DNA: TGTGCCATCAGTGAGGATGGAGGTGGAGGAGCTTTCTTT. Amino acids: CAISEDGGGGAFF.

This chain uses TRBV9 with TRBJ2-2, with 14 bases matching TRBD2. CDR1 and CDR2 from the germline V gene are SGDLS and YYNGEE. The V and J ends lost 0 bases and 4 bases, in that order; junction bases with no gene match: 5. The length of the CDR3 is 18 residues. The CDR3 DNA sequence: TGTGCCAGCAGCGTAGGACTAGCGGGAGGGAGCGGCACCGGGGAGCTGTTTTTT. It specifies CASSVGLAGGSGTGELFF.

This clone showed up just once. The rearrangement uses TRBV5-6 and TRBJ1-6; 7 positions agree with TRBD1. Germline loops: CDR1 SGHDT, CDR2 YYEEEE. There are 13 residues in the CDR3. J was trimmed by 7 bases and V by 4 bases; bases with no gene match: 2. CDR3 sequence reads: CASSGTANSPLHF. The CDR3 nucleotides read TGTGCCAGCAGCGGGACAGCCAATTCACCCCTCCACTTT.